The clone carrying this T cell receptor (beta chain) has just one count. Antigen unknown. This sample also contains other DNA sequences that code for the same CDR3. This sample stems from a study of cytomegalovirus exposure and HLA in healthy donors. The primer mix had 60 Vbeta and 13 Jbeta primers. Profiled with immunoSEQ multiplex PCR; TCRdb holds only in-frame clones, not every one. The profile covers 150,000 to 200,000 clones, with roughly 74% appearing a single time and roughly 8% taken by the ten largest. General study results and limits: Cytomegalovirus association was assigned to approximately 180 TCR beta chains. Presence/absence analyses took donor sequencing depth as roughly uniform. Highest at DRB1 and lowest at HLA-C, TCR association rates differed among HLA loci in a later analysis.

Germline V gene lookup returns CDR1 DFQATT and CDR2 SNEGSKA (reference sequence). V shed 7 bases, J shed 11 bases, and the junction held 10 bases outside the gene matches. This CDR3 comprises 11 residues. The clonotype was recovered from a woman aged 40 to 55 in good health and CMV-seropositive. V gene TRBV20-1 combines with J gene TRBJ1-1, with 7 positions matching TRBD1. Sequencing was performed on PBMCs. The CDR3, as DNA: TGCAGTGAAGACAGGGTCGGTGAGGCTTTCTTT. It translates to CSEDRVGEAFF.